This paragraph reports one TCR beta chain. CDR1 is SEHNR and CDR2 is FQNEAQ in the germline V gene (reference sequence). The V end was cut by 5 bases, the J end by 7 bases, with 17 bases between. The CDR3 covers 14 residues. These data belong to a study of monozygotic twins with cystic fibrosis. Clones were read by immunoSEQ multiplex PCR, and TCRdb kept only the in-frame ones, dropping some. Here the sample spans around 9,100 clones, 98% to 99% being singletons. The sequencing sample was made of blood. The TCR was taken from a girl aged 2 to 9 with cystic fibrosis. This chain links TRBV7-9 with TRBJ1-2; weak D call: TRBD1 (6 bases). The DNA of the CDR3 is TGTGCCAGCAGCCCGCTACCGGACAGTGTTGGCTACACCTTC. Its translation is CASSPLPDSVGYTF.